Shown below are 10 T cell receptor beta chains from a single sample sequenced in a study of T cell responses to AZD1222 COVID-19 vaccine. Only in-frame clones appear in the TCRdb table, and some are missing; sequencing was by immunoSEQ multiplex PCR. The sample records fewer than 150,000 clones, 75% to 90% being singletons. The specimen was peripheral blood, collected 28 days after the second AZD1222 dose. The source is an adult who received the AZD1222 COVID-19 vaccine.

The gene calls are TRBV5-1 and TRBJ2-3; weak D call: TRBD2 (5 bases). This CDR3 region has 19 residues. Trimming cost V 0 bases and J 8 bases, with 28 bases left between them. Germline V gene data show CDR1 as SGHRS and CDR2 as YFSETQ. DNA for the CDR3: TGCGCCAGCAGCTTGGGAGCGAGGTCAGCGGTAAATGATGTTGGTACGCAGTATTTT. It translates to CASSLGARSAVNDVGTQYF.

The gene calls are TRBV7-9 and TRBJ2-3; perhaps TRBD2 as D (6 bases). The V and J ends lost 4 bases and 4 bases respectively, with 24 bases between them. In germline, CDR1 is SEHNR, CDR2 FQNEAQ (reference sequence). This CDR3 is 18 amino acids long. The CDR3 region has the DNA TGTGCCAGCAGCTCCACGACCTCGTACCGCCGCGGGGCAGATACGCAGTATTTT. This codes for CASSSTTSYRRGADTQYF.

This chain links TRBV6-1 with TRBJ2-7; 10 bases are shared with TRBD1. The CDR3 is 14 residues long. Germline V gives CDR1 MNHNS, CDR2 SASEGT. With 3 bases clipped from V and 2 bases from J, the junction kept 1 base outside the gene matches. CDR3 nucleotides: TGTGCCAGCAGTGAGACAGGGGGCGCCTACGAGCAGTACTTC. This encodes CASSETGGAYEQYF.

The V gene is TRBV11-2, the J gene TRBJ2-1, with 7 bases lining up with TRBD1. Germline CDR1 reads SGHAT; CDR2 reads FQNNGV. V dropped 5 bases and J dropped 4; count of bases not matched to a gene: 5. This CDR3 is 14 amino acids long. Written as DNA, the CDR3 is TGTGCCAGCAGCCGGGGACAGAGGTACAATGAGCAGTTCTTC. This encodes CASSRGQRYNEQFF.

The rearrangement links TRBV6-4 to TRBJ1-2; 11 bases map to TRBD1. The CDR3 totals 17 residues. Trimming cost V 3 bases and J 2 bases; bases outside gene matches: 8. Germline V CDR1 and CDR2: MRHNA, SNTAGT. The CDR3 DNA is TGTGCCAGCAGTGAGTTTGGACAGGGGGCATTCAACTATGGCTACACCTTC. This sequence encodes CASSEFGQGAFNYGYTF.

The chain couples TRBV19 to TRBJ2-1, with 10 bases lining up with TRBD1. CDR3 length: 15 residues. The trim removed 5 bases at V and 3 bases at J, leaving 4 bases unmatched. Per germline, CDR1 LNHDA and CDR2 SQIVND (reference sequence). This chain's CDR3 is CASSPGDRGYNEQFF. The CDR3, as DNA: TGTGCCAGTAGTCCTGGGGACAGGGGCTACAATGAGCAGTTCTTC.

This chain connects TRBV2 to TRBJ2-1, with TRBD1 matching over 9 bases. Trimming at V came to 6 bases and at J to 8 bases, leaving 8 bases not matched to a gene. The germline CDR1 and CDR2 sequences are SNHLY and FYNNEI. This CDR3 contains 14 residues. The CDR3 sequence: CASSPGQGTDEQFF. Written as DNA, the CDR3 is TGTGCCAGCAGCCCGGGACAGGGTACCGATGAGCAGTTCTTC.

The CDR3 region has the DNA TGTGCCAGCAGCAAGGGGCCAACTAAATTAGGCAATCAGCCCCAGCATTTT. As protein: CASSKGPTKLGNQPQHF. This chain connects TRBV21-1 to TRBJ1-5; TRBD1, as called in the table, went unchecked against the DNA. TRBV21-1 is a pseudogene locus. The CDR3 length is 17 residues.

The chain employs TRBV24-1 and TRBJ1-2, with a possible D match to TRBD1 (5 bases). Trimming cost V 7 bases and J 4 bases, with 12 bases left between them. Germline CDR1 reads KGHDR; CDR2 reads SFDVKD. The CDR3 spans 13 residues. CDR3 region: CATSRAQFYGYTF. The DNA of the CDR3 is TGTGCCACCAGCAGGGCACAGTTCTATGGCTACACCTTC.

This chain links TRBV10-2 with TRBJ2-1; 10 bases are a match to TRBD2. After removal of 3 bases from V and 6 bases from J, the junction contained 2 bases not matched to a gene. CDR3 size: 14 residues. The germline V gene encodes CDR1 WSHSY and CDR2 SAAADI. The CDR3 DNA reads as TGCGCCAGCAGTGATTTAGCGGGAGGCAATGAGCAGTTCTTC. Its protein is CASSDLAGGNEQFF.